Shown below are 30 T cell receptor beta chains from a single sample sequenced in a study of T-cell memory formation after mild COVID-19. TCRdb re-analysed the 5' RACE reads in MiXCR, keeping a single row per CDR3 protein. Of approximately 110,000 distinct CDR3 sequences listed, roughly 20% are singletons. The sample consisted of PBMCs or a T cell subset sorted from them (not recorded which). These receptors were taken from a man younger than 35 who had mild COVID-19 (a few samples of this study predate the infection). Cell type and time point are not known.

This clonotype was seen a handful of times. The chain combines TRBV5-1 with TRBJ1-5; D perhaps matches TRBD1 (6 bases). Per the germline V gene, CDR1 is SGHRS and CDR2 is YFSETQ. The CDR3 length is 15 residues. V was clipped by 4 bases and J by 3 bases, with 14 bases between them. CDR3 loop: CASSPTGTYNQPQHF. CDR3 DNA: TGCGCCAGCAGCCCGACCGGGACATACAATCAGCCCCAGCATTTT.

This CDR3 is CASSPVRIAGDHEQYF. CDR3 coding DNA: TGTGCCAGCAGCCCTGTGAGGATAGCGGGAGACCACGAGCAGTACTTC. The rearrangement links TRBV7-9 to TRBJ2-7, with 9 positions matching TRBD2. Germline CDR1 and CDR2: SEHNR and FQNEAQ (reference sequence). This CDR3 has 16 residues. Germline trimming cut 5 bases from V and 5 bases from J; bases unmatched to any gene: 13.

The J gene is TRBJ2-1, the V gene TRBV4-2; tentatively, D is TRBD1 or TRBD2 (5 bases each). The CDR3 has 15 amino acids. The germline V gene has CDR1 LGHNA and CDR2 YNFKEQ. The V end was cut by 5 bases, the J end by 5 bases, with 16 bases between. CDR3 nucleotide sequence: TGTGCCAGCAGCAACCGGGACCAGAGGGACAATGAGCAGTTCTTC. It specifies CASSNRDQRDNEQFF.

This clonotype was seen a handful of times. V is TRBV6-2 or TRBV6-3 and J is TRBJ2-7; a possible D gene is TRBD1 (6 bases). This CDR3 has 14 residues. V gave up 7 bases and J gave up 5 bases, with 18 bases separating them. Per the germline V gene, CDR1 is MNHEY and CDR2 is SVGEGT. CDR3 sequence reads: CASTTSPDRHEQYV. The CDR3 coding sequence is TGTGCCAGCACGACGTCTCCTGACAGGCACGAGCAGTACGTC.

The chain employs TRBV7-9 and TRBJ2-2; 7 bases match TRBD1. Germline assignment: CDR1 SEHNR and CDR2 FQNEAQ (reference sequence). The CDR3 is 15 amino acids. J gave up 3 bases and V 1 base, and 2 bases lay outside the gene matches. The CDR3 is CASSLGGQYTGELFF. The CDR3 bases are TGTGCCAGCAGCTTAGGGGGACAGTACACCGGGGAGCTGTTTTTT.

The gene calls are TRBV29-1 and TRBJ2-7; D not resolved. The V gene lost 4 bases and the J gene lost 0 bases, with 10 bases spanning the gap. Germline V lookup: CDR1 SQVTM, CDR2 ANQGSEA. The CDR3 extends over 13 amino acids. The CDR3 coding sequence is TGCAGCGTTGCGCAGGTTAGCTCCTACGAGCAGTACTTC. Its protein is CSVAQVSSYEQYF.

This clonotype was observed a few times. The gene calls are TRBV29-1 and TRBJ1-1; no definite D call. The CDR3 totals 12 residues. The germline gives CDR1 SQVTM, CDR2 ANQGSEA. V was clipped by 6 bases and J by 4 bases, with 12 bases between them. The CDR3 spells CSVLPWGTEAFF. The CDR3 DNA reads as TGCAGCGTCTTACCCTGGGGCACTGAAGCTTTCTTT.

V gene TRBV5-5 combines with J gene TRBJ2-5, with 10 nucleotides matching TRBD1. CDR1 is SGHKS and CDR2 is YYEKEE in the germline V gene (reference sequence). Losses at the gene ends were 3 bases for V and 2 bases for J; bases not matched to a gene: 4. This CDR3 contains 15 residues. In DNA, the CDR3 is TGTGCCAGCAGCTCGGACAGGGGGTGGCAAGAGACCCAGTACTTC. It codes for CASSSDRGWQETQYF.

The sample holds a few counts of this clonotype. CDR3 nucleotide sequence: TGCGCCAGCAGCCAAGTGGGGGGTGAGCAGTTCTTC. It translates to CASSQVGGEQFF. J is TRBJ2-1 and V is TRBV4-1; perhaps TRBD2 as D (6 bases). Trimming took 1 base from V and 9 from J, leaving 7 bases between them. Germline V gene data show CDR1 as MGHRA and CDR2 as YSYEKL. This CDR3 spans 12 amino acids.

The CDR3 DNA reads TGTGCCAGCAGCCCGCAGCCGGGATTTCACTCCTACAATGAGCAGTTCTTC. It specifies CASSPQPGFHSYNEQFF. The chain carries TRBV11-1 and TRBJ2-1; D may be TRBD2 (5 bases). There are 17 residues in the CDR3. The V gene's germline CDR1 is SGHAT and CDR2 FQDESV (reference sequence). The V gene lost 5 bases and the J gene lost 0 bases, with 17 bases spanning the gap.

The chain is built from TRBV7-9 and TRBJ2-2; the match to TRBD1 covers 7 bases. The CDR3 has 14 residues. Unmatched junction bases numbered 5, after V lost 5 bases and J lost 5 bases. Germline CDR1 reads SEHNR; CDR2 reads FQNEAQ (reference sequence). The CDR3 protein is CASSTRQGTGELFF. CDR3 nucleotides: TGTGCCAGCAGCACCCGACAGGGAACCGGGGAGCTGTTTTTT.

The CDR3 DNA is TGTGCCACCAGCAGAGATAAGGGGCTAGCGGGGGTTACTAAGTACTTC. It yields the protein CATSRDKGLAGVTKYF. The V and J genes are TRBV15 and TRBJ2-5, with 10 positions matching TRBD2. Trimming cost V 0 bases and J 12 bases; bases outside gene matches: 13. Germline CDR1 is LNHNV and CDR2 is YYDKDF (reference sequence). CDR3 length equals 16 residues.

This clonotype was recorded at least ten times. V is TRBV12-3 or TRBV12-4 and J is TRBJ2-3; no clear D gene. The V end was cut by 6 bases, the J end by 1 base, with 8 bases between. The CDR3 length is 13 residues. CDR3 coding DNA: TGTGCCAGCAGCCCCTTGGGCACAGATACGCAGTATTTT. Protein sequence: CASSPLGTDTQYF.

This clonotype occurred a few times. The V call is TRBV5-1, the J call TRBJ2-4; possible D gene TRBD1, 6 bases. CDR1 is SGHRS and CDR2 is YFSETQ in the germline V gene. V lost 0 bases and J lost 8, with 18 bases in between. The CDR3 totals 16 residues. The CDR3 DNA follows: TGCGCCAGCAGCTTGGAAGGTCGGTACAGGGCCGACATTCAGTACTTC. This encodes CASSLEGRYRADIQYF. Filled out from reference TRBV5-1 and TRBJ2-4, the complete variable domain reads KAGVTQTPRYLIKTRGQQVTLSCSPISGHRSVSWYQQTPGQGLQFLFEYFSETQRNKGNFPGRFSGRQFSNSRSEMNVSTLELGDSALYLCASSLEGRYRADIQYFGAGTRLSVL.

The sample holds a few counts of this clonotype. The chain uses TRBV6-5 and TRBJ1-6; D gene ambiguous. CDR1 is MNHEY and CDR2 is SVGAGI in the germline V gene. The CDR3 has 13 amino acids. Trimming removed 5 bases from V and 7 bases from J, with 9 bases in between. The CDR3 loop is CASSPGSNSPLHF. For the CDR3, the DNA is TGTGCCAGCAGTCCGGGCTCGAATTCACCCCTCCACTTT.

J is TRBJ2-7 and V is TRBV30; tentatively, D is TRBD2 (5 bases). This CDR3 contains 14 residues. Trimming stripped 0 bases from V and 3 bases from J, with 12 bases between. Germline CDR1 is GTSNPN and CDR2 is SVGIG (reference sequence). In nucleotides, the CDR3 is TGTGCCTGGAGTGTGTCAGGAGGAAACTACGAGCAGTACTTC. Amino acids: CAWSVSGGNYEQYF.

There are a few counts of this clonotype. This chain links TRBV11-2 with TRBJ2-2; D gene uncertain. Germline V CDR1 and CDR2: SGHAT, FQNNGV. The CDR3 has 17 residues. V was cut by 5 bases and J by 1 base, with 17 bases left in between. The DNA of the CDR3 is TGTGCCAGCAGCCCCACCTTGGTCGGGTGGAACACCGGGGAGCTGTTTTTT. As protein: CASSPTLVGWNTGELFF.

The CDR3 DNA is TGTGCCAGCAGTATACTAGCGGGGGGGACCCAGTACTTC. The encoded protein is CASSILAGGTQYF. The chain links TRBV27 to TRBJ2-5; 12 nucleotides line up with TRBD2. This CDR3 spans 13 amino acids. With 5 bases clipped from V and 7 bases from J, the junction kept 2 bases outside the gene matches. Germline CDR1 MNHEY, CDR2 SMNVEV (reference sequence).

This clonotype turned up a few times. The rearrangement uses TRBV4-1 and TRBJ1-5; D is unclear. The CDR3 spans 13 residues. V was cut by 5 bases and J by 7 bases, with 12 bases left in between. Germline V gene lookup returns CDR1 MGHRA and CDR2 YSYEKL. CDR3 sequence: CASSTSVDQPQHF. The CDR3 nucleotides read TGCGCCAGCAGCACTAGCGTAGACCAGCCCCAGCATTTT.

The table lists this clonotype with a few counts. The chain couples TRBV12-3 or TRBV12-4 to TRBJ1-1; a possible D gene is TRBD1 (5 bases). This CDR3 contains 14 residues. Trimming cost V 8 bases and J 0 bases, with 13 bases left between them. DNA of the CDR3: TGTGCCAGCGTTGGGGCACACCTGAACACTGAAGCTTTCTTT. As protein: CASVGAHLNTEAFF.

The CDR3 sequence: CASSRRTIPGQTGEQYF. For the CDR3, the DNA is TGCGCCAGCAGCCGCAGAACAATCCCGGGACAGACTGGCGAGCAGTACTTC. The chain carries TRBV4-1 and TRBJ2-7, with 7 bases matching TRBD1. This CDR3 comprises 17 residues. Trimming at V came to 4 bases and at J to 6 bases, leaving 18 bases not matched to a gene. Germline CDR1 reads MGHRA; CDR2 reads YSYEKL.

The chain has TRBV7-9 and TRBJ2-7; D is perhaps TRBD1 (6 bases). The CDR3 has 16 residues. Germline CDR1 SEHNR, CDR2 FQNEAQ (reference sequence). V was pared by 5 bases and J by 2 bases, with 19 bases between. CDR3 DNA sequence: TGTGCCAGCAGCCGCACTAGTGAGGGGGACCCCTACGAGCAGTACGTC. Translation gives CASSRTSEGDPYEQYV.

This chain joins TRBV7-6 and TRBJ2-5; TRBD2 aligns across 7 bases. The CDR3 sequence is 15 residues long. The germline CDR1 and CDR2 sequences are SGHVS and FNYEAQ. Trimming cost V 3 bases and J 5 bases; bases outside gene matches: 9. This CDR3 reads CASSFLSGDLETQYF. CDR3 DNA sequence: TGTGCCAGCAGCTTTCTAAGCGGGGACTTGGAGACCCAGTACTTC.

The genes are TRBV19 and TRBJ1-5; a weak D match, TRBD1 (6 bases). With 8 bases removed from V and 3 bases from J, the gap between germline ends came to 8 bases. The CDR3 sequence is 12 residues long. CDR1 is LNHDA and CDR2 is SQIVND in the germline V gene (reference sequence). The CDR3 here is CASEGVNQPQHF. The CDR3 nucleotides are TGTGCCAGTGAGGGGGTCAATCAGCCCCAGCATTTT. The full variable domain, completed using reference TRBV19 and TRBJ1-5, is DGGITQSPKYLFRKEGQNVTLSCEQNLNHDAMYWYRQDPGQGLRLIYYSQIVNDFQKGDIAEGYSVSREKKESFPLTVTSAQKNPTAFYLCASEGVNQPQHFGDGTRLSIL.

The V gene is TRBV7-6, the J gene TRBJ1-1; D is undetermined. Trimming cost V 4 bases and J 3 bases, with 15 bases left between them. The CDR3 covers 15 residues. The germline CDR1 and CDR2 sequences are SGHVS and FNYEAQ. CDR3 coding DNA: TGTGCCAGCAGCTCCCCCGGGGATAGGGACACTGAAGCTTTCTTT. Protein product: CASSSPGDRDTEAFF.

The chain recombines TRBV2 with TRBJ1-1; D unclear. CDR1 is SNHLY and CDR2 is FYNNEI in the germline V gene. The CDR3 consists of 16 residues. V was shortened by 3 bases and J by 0 bases, with 14 bases between the two germline ends. CDR3 nucleotides: TGTGCCAGCAGTGAGGAATCAGTGTTCATGAACACTGAAGCTTTCTTT. Its protein product is CASSEESVFMNTEAFF.

This rearrangement joins TRBV10-3 to TRBJ2-1; 8 bases line up with TRBD1. Germline loops: CDR1 ENHRY, CDR2 SYGVKD. V lost 2 bases to trimming and J lost 0 bases; unmatched junction nucleotides: 9. The CDR3 runs to 18 residues. The DNA for the CDR3 is TGTGCCATCAGTGAGCCGACGTCCAGGGGGCTCTCCTACAATGAGCAGTTCTTC. Translating gives CAISEPTSRGLSYNEQFF.

The chain links TRBV5-1 to TRBJ1-1, with TRBD1 as a possible D gene (5 bases). The V and J ends lost 7 bases and 1 base respectively, with 11 bases between them. CDR1 is SGHRS, CDR2 YFSETQ, per germline. The CDR3 length is 13 residues. CDR3 residues: CASPTGQNTEAFF. CDR3 nucleotides: TGCGCCAGCCCCACAGGACAGAACACTGAAGCTTTCTTT.

The genes are TRBV27 and TRBJ1-1; D uncertain. The CDR3 loop spans 13 amino acids. V was cut by 2 bases and J by 2 bases, with 6 bases left in between. Germline-derived CDR1 and CDR2 are MNHEY and SMNVEV (reference sequence). The CDR3 nucleotides read TGTGCCAGCAGTTTAAAGGTTAACACTGAAGCTTTCTTT. It is translated as CASSLKVNTEAFF.

This clonotype has just a few counts. This chain links TRBV7-9 with TRBJ2-1, with D possibly being TRBD1 or TRBD2 (5 bases each). The germline gives CDR1 SEHNR, CDR2 FQNEAQ (reference sequence). The CDR3 spans 16 residues. The V end was cut by 5 bases, the J end by 7 bases, with 21 bases between. Here the CDR3 DNA reads TGTGCCAGCAGCCTGTGGGACGGTGGCTCAATAAATGAGCAGTTCTTC. Translation: CASSLWDGGSINEQFF.